Sequencing of this T cell receptor beta chain was carried out in a study of CD8+ T cells in alopecia areata. The ends were cut back, 6 bases at V and 4 bases at J, with 11 bases in the middle. Germline assignment: CDR1 SGHRS and CDR2 YFSETQ. The CDR3 runs 13 residues. Following extraction, RNA underwent reverse transcription to cDNA, which served as the sequencing template. TCRdb's table, derived via immunoSEQ multiplex PCR, lists solely in-frame clones and lacks some. The table records around 300,000 clones, 60% of them present only once. Indicated treatment: oral pan-JAK inhibitor, 5-10 mg twice daily.

The source is a human donor with alopecia areata. V usage is TRBV5-1 and J usage is TRBJ2-1; D call uncertain. The specimen was CD4+ T cells sorted from blood, collected at week 52, from a patient treated with tofacitinib. As DNA, the CDR3 is TGCGCCAGCAACCTCGGGCCGTACAATGAGCAGTTCTTC. This sequence encodes CASNLGPYNEQFF.